A single sample is the source of the 22 T cell receptor beta chains below, sequenced in a study of long-term antiretroviral therapy in people with HIV. Survey level was the resolution at which the v3.0 immunoSEQ assay ran. The repertoire was sequenced with immunoSEQ multiplex PCR; TCRdb's copy has only in-frame clones and lacks some. This table holds about 11,000 clones, around 84% found once. Source: unsorted PBMCs, taken 7 to 7.5 years after starting antiretroviral therapy. The receptors were gathered from a man in his forties or fifties with HIV.

The chain recombines TRBV5-1 with TRBJ1-1; the match to TRBD1 covers 9 bases. CDR3 length equals 15 residues. The V and J ends lost 4 bases and 1 base, in that order; junction bases with no gene match: 5. CDR1 is SGHRS, CDR2 YFSETQ, per germline. The CDR3 DNA sequence: TGCGCCAGCAGCCCCGGGACAGGGACGAACACTGAAGCTTTCTTT. It yields the protein CASSPGTGTNTEAFF.

This chain joins TRBV6-4 and TRBJ2-1, with TRBD1 matching 8 bases. V lost 0 bases to trimming and J lost 9 bases; unmatched junction nucleotides: 7. This CDR3 region has 15 residues. CDR1 MRHNA and CDR2 SNTAGT come from the germline V gene. CDR3 amino acids: CASSDSGQGSSEQFF. In DNA form, the CDR3 reads TGTGCCAGCAGTGACTCAGGACAGGGCAGTAGTGAGCAGTTCTTC.

The chain joins TRBV4-2 to TRBJ2-1, with a possible D match to TRBD2 (6 bases). Looked up from germline, CDR1 is LGHNA and CDR2 is YNFKEQ. CDR3 size: 15 residues. Trimming removed 4 bases from V and 0 bases from J, with 10 bases in between. In DNA form, the CDR3 reads TGTGCCAGCAGCCCGGGACTGGCCTCCTACAATGAGCAGTTCTTC. It encodes CASSPGLASYNEQFF.

V gene TRBV2 combines with J gene TRBJ2-5, with 7 bases lining up with TRBD1. Germline CDR1 is SNHLY and CDR2 is FYNNEI. The CDR3 consists of 14 residues. After removal of 5 bases from V and 5 bases from J, the junction contained 8 bases not matched to a gene. DNA for the CDR3: TGTGCCAGCAGTTCCCGACAGGGTTCGGAGACCCAGTACTTC. Amino acid sequence: CASSSRQGSETQYF. The full variable domain, rest sourced from reference TRBV2 and TRBJ2-5, is EPEVTQTPSHQVTQMGQEVILRCVPISNHLYFYWYRQILGQKVEFLVSFYNNEISEKSEIFDDQFSVERPDGSNFTLKIRSTKLEDSAMYFCASSSRQGSETQYFGPGTRLLVL.

This rearrangement joins TRBV30 to TRBJ2-1; 9 nucleotides line up with TRBD1. J was trimmed by 7 bases and V by 5 bases; bases with no gene match: 6. CDR1 and CDR2 (germline): GTSNPN, SVGIG (reference sequence). There are 13 residues in the CDR3. The CDR3 protein is CAWGGTGSNEQFF. As DNA, the CDR3 is TGTGCCTGGGGTGGGACAGGGTCGAATGAGCAGTTCTTC.

In its sample, this clone was seen a few times. The rearrangement joins TRBV2 to TRBJ2-2; 9 bases are a match to TRBD2. The V and J ends lost 7 bases and 16 bases, in that order; junction bases with no gene match: 19. Germline V lookup: CDR1 SNHLY, CDR2 FYNNEI. This CDR3 spans 15 amino acids. CDR3: CASTLELAGGKYAFF. Written as DNA, the CDR3 is TGTGCCAGCACCCTGGAACTGGCGGGGGGGAAATATGCGTTTTTT.

This clone was counted between two and nine times. The chain links TRBV6-6 to TRBJ2-1; D gene ambiguous. This CDR3 is built from 11 residues. The V gene's germline CDR1 is MNHNY and CDR2 SVGAGI (reference sequence). Trimming pared 6 bases from V and 7 bases from J, leaving 7 bases between. The CDR3 loop is CASSPGNEQFF. In nucleotides, the CDR3 is TGTGCCAGCAGCCCCGGGAATGAGCAGTTCTTC.

This sequence joins TRBV27 and TRBJ1-2; weak D call: TRBD1 (6 bases). This CDR3 is 16 amino acids long. Trimming left V 5 bases short and J 4 bases short, with 20 bases between. Germline V gives CDR1 MNHEY, CDR2 SMNVEV (reference sequence). In nucleotides, the CDR3 is TGTGCCAGCAGTCCACAGGGCGCCAATTTTCCCTATGGCTACACCTTC. Its protein is CASSPQGANFPYGYTF.

This clone was observed a few times. The V and J genes are TRBV27 and TRBJ2-7; D gene uncertain. Germline CDR1 reads MNHEY; CDR2 reads SMNVEV (reference sequence). The length of the CDR3 is 14 residues. V was trimmed by 0 bases and J by 3 bases, leaving 9 bases between them. The CDR3 bases are TGTGCCAGCAGTTTATCTTGGGGAATCTACGAGCAGTACTTC. Protein sequence: CASSLSWGIYEQYF.

The chain has TRBV28 and TRBJ1-1; the D gene is possibly TRBD1 (6 bases). Between the trimmed V and J ends, which lost 10 bases and 4 bases, there was a span of 19 bases. Germline V CDR1 and CDR2: MDHEN, SYDVKM. The CDR3 is made up of 14 amino acids. The CDR3 here is CATLFAGGGTEAFF. CDR3 nucleotides: TGTGCCACCCTTTTTGCCGGAGGGGGCACTGAAGCTTTCTTT.

The chain is built from TRBV19 and TRBJ1-5; weak D call: TRBD1 (5 bases). The CDR3 contains 16 residues. Germline-derived CDR1 and CDR2 are LNHDA and SQIVND (reference sequence). V lost 4 bases and J lost 3, with 16 bases in between. The CDR3 nucleotides read TGTGCCAGTAGTACCGGAGGGACTTCGGTCAATCAGCCCCAGCATTTT. Protein product: CASSTGGTSVNQPQHF. Looking up the rest from reference TRBV19 and TRBJ1-5 gives the full variable domain: DGGITQSPKYLFRKEGQNVTLSCEQNLNHDAMYWYRQDPGQGLRLIYYSQIVNDFQKGDIAEGYSVSREKKESFPLTVTSAQKNPTAFYLCASSTGGTSVNQPQHFGDGTRLSIL.

The chain has TRBV28 and TRBJ1-5; perhaps TRBD1 as D (5 bases). From germline, CDR1 is MDHEN and CDR2 SYDVKM. CDR3 length: 13 amino acids. Trimming pared 7 bases from V and 3 bases from J, leaving 10 bases between. CDR3 DNA: TGTGCCAGCAAGGGACCCTACAATCAGCCCCAGCATTTT. Translation: CASKGPYNQPQHF.

The CDR3 spells CASSYGQATNTGELFF. DNA for the CDR3: TGTGCCAGCAGTTACGGCCAGGCAACGAACACCGGGGAGCTGTTTTTT. This chain uses TRBV6-6 with TRBJ2-2; D gene unclear. Germline values: CDR1 MNHNY, CDR2 SVGAGI (reference sequence). The CDR3 contains 16 residues. The V and J ends lost 2 bases and 0 bases respectively, with 10 bases between them.

The chain links TRBV7-9 to TRBJ1-2; no clear D gene. Germline CDR1 and CDR2: SEHNR and FQNEAQ (reference sequence). The CDR3 contains 13 residues. V was trimmed by 3 bases and J by 7 bases, leaving 12 bases between them. The CDR3 sequence is CASSLYNSGGYTF. In DNA form, the CDR3 reads TGTGCCAGCAGCTTGTATAATTCAGGTGGCTACACCTTC.

The rearrangement joins TRBV7-9 to TRBJ2-7, with D possibly TRBD2 on 5 matching bases. The CDR3 totals 12 residues. Per germline, CDR1 SEHNR and CDR2 FQNEAQ (reference sequence). The V gene lost 5 bases and the J gene lost 6 bases, with 11 bases spanning the gap. CDR3 nucleotide sequence: TGTGCCAGCAGCCGCGGGCCAGGCGAGCAGTACTTC. Its translation is CASSRGPGEQYF.

This clone was counted a few times. V gene TRBV19 combines with J gene TRBJ2-1, with D unclear. The germline gives CDR1 LNHDA, CDR2 SQIVND (reference sequence). This CDR3 has 14 amino acids. Trimming pared 6 bases from V and 1 base from J, leaving 10 bases between. The CDR3 sequence: CASSHSGSYNEQFF. The CDR3 DNA is TGTGCCAGTAGCCACTCAGGATCCTACAATGAGCAGTTCTTC.

The chain uses TRBV27 and TRBJ2-7; D call uncertain. The V gene's germline CDR1 is MNHEY and CDR2 SMNVEV (reference sequence). The CDR3 is 13 residues long. Trimming removed 3 bases from V and 2 bases from J, with 8 bases in between. The CDR3 is CASSFSSPYEQYF. The CDR3 DNA reads as TGTGCCAGCAGTTTTTCAAGCCCCTACGAGCAGTACTTC.

The CDR3 loop reads CASIEGGSTEAFF. CDR3 DNA: TGCGCCAGCATTGAGGGGGGGAGCACTGAAGCTTTCTTT. The genes are TRBV5-1 and TRBJ1-1; D is possibly TRBD1 (6 bases). V was trimmed by 6 bases and J by 4 bases, leaving 13 bases between them. This CDR3 has 13 residues. CDR1 and CDR2 (germline): SGHRS, YFSETQ.

The rearrangement links TRBV25-1 to TRBJ1-1; D gene uncertain. CDR1 is MGHDK, CDR2 SYGVNS, per germline. The CDR3 spans 12 residues. The ends were cut back, 2 bases at V and 12 bases at J, with 13 bases in the middle. CDR3 loop: CASSEPPSPTFF. DNA of the CDR3: TGTGCCAGCAGTGAACCGCCCAGCCCTACTTTCTTT.

The V gene is TRBV29-1, the J gene TRBJ2-7; either TRBD1 or TRBD2 may fit D (5 bases each). Germline lookup yields CDR1 SQVTM and CDR2 ANQGSEA. Between the trimmed V and J ends, which lost 7 bases and 2 bases, there was a span of 12 bases. This CDR3 region has 12 residues. In DNA, the CDR3 is TGCAGCGCGGGGCACGAACCCTACGAGCAGTACTTC. Residues: CSAGHEPYEQYF.

This rearrangement joins TRBV30 to TRBJ1-1; D might be TRBD1 (5 bases). The length of the CDR3 is 15 residues. The germline CDR1 and CDR2 sequences are GTSNPN and SVGIG (reference sequence). V lost 0 bases, J lost 6 bases, and 17 bases lay in between. In nucleotides, the CDR3 is TGTGCCTGGAGTGTTCACCCGTTGGGGACCGCTGAAGCTTTCTTT. This codes for CAWSVHPLGTAEAFF.

The chain carries TRBV30 and TRBJ2-7, with D possibly being TRBD1 (5 bases). The germline gives CDR1 GTSNPN, CDR2 SVGIG (reference sequence). With 1 base removed from V and 3 bases from J, the gap between germline ends came to 7 bases. The CDR3 runs to 12 residues. The CDR3 loop reads CAWSATGYEQYF. As DNA, the CDR3 is TGTGCCTGGAGTGCCACAGGCTACGAGCAGTACTTC.